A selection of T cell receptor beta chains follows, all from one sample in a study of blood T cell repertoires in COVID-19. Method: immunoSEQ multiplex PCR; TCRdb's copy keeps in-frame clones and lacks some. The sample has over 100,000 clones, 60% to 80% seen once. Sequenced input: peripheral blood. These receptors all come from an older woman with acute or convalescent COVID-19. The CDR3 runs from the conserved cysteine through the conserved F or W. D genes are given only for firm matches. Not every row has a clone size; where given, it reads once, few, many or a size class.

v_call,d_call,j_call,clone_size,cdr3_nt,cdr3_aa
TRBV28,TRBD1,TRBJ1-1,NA,TGTGCCAGCAGTCCCGCGAACAGGGGGAGGAACACTGAAGCTTTCTTT,CASSPANRGRNTEAFF
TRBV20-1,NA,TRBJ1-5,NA,TGCAGTGCTAGTTTACGGAATCAGCCCCAGCATTTT,CSASLRNQPQHF
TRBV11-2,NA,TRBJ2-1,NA,TGTGCCAGCAGCATTCAGGGGAATGAGCAGTTCTTC,CASSIQGNEQFF
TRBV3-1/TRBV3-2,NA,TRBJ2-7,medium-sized,TGTGCCAGCAGCCAAGATGTGGGGGCAACCTACGAGCAGTACTTC,CASSQDVGATYEQYF
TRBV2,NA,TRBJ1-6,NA,TGTGCCAGCAGTGAAGCGCGGCAGGGAAGGTCGATTTCACCCCTCCACTTT,CASSEARQGRSISPLHF
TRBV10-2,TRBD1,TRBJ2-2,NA,TGCGCCAGCATCACGACAGGGGGGCTGAGGACCGGGGAGCTGTTTTTT,CASITTGGLRTGELFF
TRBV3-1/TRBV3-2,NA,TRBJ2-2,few,TGTGCCAGCTCGTGGGCAGTAAACACCGGGGAGCTGTTTTTT,CASSWAVNTGELFF
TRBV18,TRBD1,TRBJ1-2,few,TGTGCCAGCTCACCCACTGACAGGGGGCTAAGGGGCTACACCTTC,CASSPTDRGLRGYTF
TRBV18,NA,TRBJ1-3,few,TGTGCCAGCTCACCAGCCTTGCAGACAAGTGGAAACACCATATATTTT,CASSPALQTSGNTIYF
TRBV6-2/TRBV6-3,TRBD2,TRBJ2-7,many,TGTGCCAGCAGTTACTCTTTTAGCGGGGGGATCTCCTACGAGCAGTACTTC,CASSYSFSGGISYEQYF
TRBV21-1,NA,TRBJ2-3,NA,TGTGCCAGCAGCAAAGCTATGACTAGCGGGGGGCGCACAGATACGCAGTATTTT,CASSKAMTSGGRTDTQYF
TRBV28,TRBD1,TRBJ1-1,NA,TGTGCCAGCAGTTGGTCCTTGGGGACAGGTGGCACTGAAGCTTTCTTT,CASSWSLGTGGTEAFF
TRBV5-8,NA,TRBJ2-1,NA,TGTGCCAGCAGCCGAATACCGATGGTCGGAGGGGTCTATTACAATGAGCAGTTCTTC,CASSRIPMVGGVYYNEQFF
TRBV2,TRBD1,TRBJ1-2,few,TGTGCCAGCAGTGCCCGGACAGGGGCATTTATAGGCTACACCTTC,CASSARTGAFIGYTF
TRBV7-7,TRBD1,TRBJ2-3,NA,TGTGCCAGCAGCTCTACAGGGGGCGGCACAGATACGCAGTATTTT,CASSSTGGGTDTQYF
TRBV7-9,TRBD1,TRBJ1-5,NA,TGTGCCAGCAGCCCCGGGACAGGGGGAAGCAATCAGCCCCAGCATTTT,CASSPGTGGSNQPQHF
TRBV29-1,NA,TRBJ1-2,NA,TGCAGCGGGCGGGACCGCTTCTATGGCTACACCTTC,CSGRDRFYGYTF
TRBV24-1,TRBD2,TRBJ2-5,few,TGTGCCACCAGTGATTGGACCGGGACTAGCGGGGAGGAGACCCAGTACTTC,CATSDWTGTSGEETQYF
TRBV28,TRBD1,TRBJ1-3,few,TGTGCCAGCACCCGACAGGGGGCTAGAAACACCATATATTTT,CASTRQGARNTIYF
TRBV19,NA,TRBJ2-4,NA,TGTGCCAGTAGTCCCCGCTTAGACATTCAGTACTTC,CASSPRLDIQYF
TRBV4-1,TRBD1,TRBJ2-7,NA,TGCGCCAGCAGCCACGACAGGGGCACCTACGAGCAGTACTTC,CASSHDRGTYEQYF
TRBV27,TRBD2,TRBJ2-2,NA,TGTGCCAGCAGTTTTAGGCGGGGGTCCACCGGGGAGCTGTTTTTT,CASSFRRGSTGELFF
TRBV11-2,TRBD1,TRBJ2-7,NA,TGTGCCAGCAGCTTAAGGACAGGGGGCTACAGCTCCTACGAGCAGTACTTC,CASSLRTGGYSSYEQYF
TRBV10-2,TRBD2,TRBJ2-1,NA,TGCGCCAGCAGTGGGCTAGCGGGCCTCAGCTCCTACAATGAGCAGTTCTTC,CASSGLAGLSSYNEQFF
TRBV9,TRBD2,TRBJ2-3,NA,TGTGCCAGCGGGCCGGGAGGGCCGGCAGATACGCAGTATTTT,CASGPGGPADTQYF
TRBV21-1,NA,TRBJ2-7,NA,TGTGCCAGCAGCAAAGCGCGGGAGGTGGCGTACTCCTACGAGCAGTACTTC,CASSKAREVAYSYEQYF
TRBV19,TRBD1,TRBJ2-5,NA,TGTGCCCGATTTACCTTCGACAGGGAACAAGAGACCCAGTACTTC,CARFTFDREQETQYF
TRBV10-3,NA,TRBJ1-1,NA,TGTGCCATCAGTGAGTCGAGGGACATGCAAGAAGCTTTCTTT,CAISESRDMQEAFF
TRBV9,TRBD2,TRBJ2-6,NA,TGTGCCAGCAGCCCCGACTCACTAGCGGGAGGAAGTGGGGCCAACGTCCTGACTTTC,CASSPDSLAGGSGANVLTF
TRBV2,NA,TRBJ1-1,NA,TGTGCCAGCAGTGAAAGGGAAGGGGTAGAGGCAGGTGAAGCTTTCTTT,CASSEREGVEAGEAFF
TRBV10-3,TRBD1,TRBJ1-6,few,TGTGCCATCAGAGACCGGGACAGGGGGGAGAATTCACCCCTCCACTTT,CAIRDRDRGENSPLHF
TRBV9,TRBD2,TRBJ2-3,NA,TGTGCCAGCAGCCAGGAAGGGACTAGCGGGGGGTACGTCACAGATACGCAGTATTTT,CASSQEGTSGGYVTDTQYF
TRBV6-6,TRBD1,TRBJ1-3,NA,TGTGCCAGTACACAGGGGGTCTTTAACTTAGGAAACACCATATATTTT,CASTQGVFNLGNTIYF
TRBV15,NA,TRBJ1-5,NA,TGTGCCACCAGCAGACCAAATCAGCCCCAGCATTTT,CATSRPNQPQHF
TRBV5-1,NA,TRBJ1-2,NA,TGCGCCAGCAGCACCGCCCCGGGTCCGCCAAAGGGAGGGTATGGCTACACCTTC,CASSTAPGPPKGGYGYTF
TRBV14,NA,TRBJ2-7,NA,TGTGCCAGCAGCCAAGATATCTCCGTGGGAGGAGCTGTGGAGCAGTACTTC,CASSQDISVGGAVEQYF
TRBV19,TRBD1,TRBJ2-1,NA,TGTGCCAGCGCTTCCGACAGGGAAGGTGAGCAGTTCTTC,CASASDREGEQFF
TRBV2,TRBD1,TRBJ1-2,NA,TGTGCCAGCAGAGAGGGACAGTTCCGTGGCTACACCTTC,CASREGQFRGYTF
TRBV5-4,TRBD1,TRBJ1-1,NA,TGTGCCAGCAGCTTATCGAGGGGGCGGAACACTGAAGCTTTCTTT,CASSLSRGRNTEAFF
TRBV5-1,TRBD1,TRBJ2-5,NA,TGCGCCAGCAGCTTGGAACCGGGACAGCAAGAGACCCAGTACTTC,CASSLEPGQQETQYF
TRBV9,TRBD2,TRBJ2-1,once,TGTGCCAGCAGCGCCGAGCGGGGGGGCCCGTACAATGAGCAGTTCTTC,CASSAERGGPYNEQFF
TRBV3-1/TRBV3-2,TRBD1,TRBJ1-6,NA,TGTGCCAGCAGCCACGGACAGGGTTCACCCCTCCACTTT,CASSHGQGSPLHF
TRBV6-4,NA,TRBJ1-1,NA,TGTGCCAGCAGTGACTCTATCCCTCCCGCGGGTGGAGCTTTCTTT,CASSDSIPPAGGAFF
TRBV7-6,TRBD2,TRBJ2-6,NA,TGTGCCAGCAGCTTGACGGGGGGGCCGACTGGGGCCAACGTCCTGACTTTC,CASSLTGGPTGANVLTF
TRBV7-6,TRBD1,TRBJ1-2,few,TGTGCCAGCAGCGTTACAGGGGGCGGGTATGGCTACACCTTC,CASSVTGGGYGYTF
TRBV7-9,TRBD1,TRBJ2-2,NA,TGTGCCAGCAGCCCAAGAGGGGGCAACACCGGGGAGCTGTTTTTT,CASSPRGGNTGELFF
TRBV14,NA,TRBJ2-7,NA,TGTGCCAGCAGCCAAGGACGGAGTACATCAACCTCCTTC,CASSQGRSTSTSF
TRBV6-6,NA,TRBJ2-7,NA,TGTGCCAGCAGTTATCCAGGATCCTACGAGCAGTACTTC,CASSYPGSYEQYF
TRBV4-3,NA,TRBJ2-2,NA,TGCGCCAGCAGCCAAGATCATTCGAGAGGGCCCGGGGAGCTGTTTTTT,CASSQDHSRGPGELFF
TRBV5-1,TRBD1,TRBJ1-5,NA,TGCGCCAGCAGCTCCGGACAGGGAGGCAATCAGCCCCAGCATTTT,CASSSGQGGNQPQHF
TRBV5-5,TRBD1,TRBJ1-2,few,TGTGCCAGCAGCTTCGCCTCGGGACAGCCCAAAATCTATGGCTACACCTTC,CASSFASGQPKIYGYTF
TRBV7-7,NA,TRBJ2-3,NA,TGTGCCAGCAGCCCAAGCGGACGGTACGGTACGCAGTATTTT,CASSPSGRYGTQYF
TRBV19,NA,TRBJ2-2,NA,TGTGCCAGTAACAGTCGGAACACCGGGGAGCTGTTTTTT,CASNSRNTGELFF
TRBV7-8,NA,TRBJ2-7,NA,TGTGCCAGCAGCTTAGGACCCGCCCCCGCGGCCTACGAGCAGTACTTC,CASSLGPAPAAYEQYF
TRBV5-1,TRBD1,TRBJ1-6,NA,TGCGCCAGCAGCGCGGGACAGGGGAATTCACCCCTCCACTTT,CASSAGQGNSPLHF
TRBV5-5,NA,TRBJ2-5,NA,TGTGCCAGCAGCTGGGCAGTCCAAGAGACCCAGTACTTC,CASSWAVQETQYF
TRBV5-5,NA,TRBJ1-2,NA,TGTGCCAGCAGCTTGGCCGGATGGCACACTTCAGGAAAATCCTTC,CASSLAGWHTSGKSF
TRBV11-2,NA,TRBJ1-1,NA,TGTGCCAGCAGCTCTTTTGGGCCCCGGGGGGCCATGAACACTGAAGCTTTCTTT,CASSSFGPRGAMNTEAFF